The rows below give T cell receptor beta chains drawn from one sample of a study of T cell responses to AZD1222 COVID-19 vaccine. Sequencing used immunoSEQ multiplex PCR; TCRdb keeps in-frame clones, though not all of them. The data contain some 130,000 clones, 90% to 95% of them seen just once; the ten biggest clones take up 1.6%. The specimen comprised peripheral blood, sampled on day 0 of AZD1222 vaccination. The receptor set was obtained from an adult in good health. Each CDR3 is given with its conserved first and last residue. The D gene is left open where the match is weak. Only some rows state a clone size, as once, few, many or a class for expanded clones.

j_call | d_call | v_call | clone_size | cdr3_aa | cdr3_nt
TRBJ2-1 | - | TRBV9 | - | CASSDFAYNEQFF | TGTGCCAGCAGCGACTTTGCCTACAATGAGCAGTTCTTC
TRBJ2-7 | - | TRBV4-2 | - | CASSQDGAPYEQYF | TGTGCCAGCAGCCAAGATGGGGCGCCCTACGAGCAGTACTTC
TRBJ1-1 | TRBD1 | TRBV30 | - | CAWHRGNTEAFF | TGTGCCTGGCACAGGGGGAACACTGAAGCTTTCTTT
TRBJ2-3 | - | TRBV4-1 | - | CASSQDRSYGTDTQYF | TGCGCCAGCAGCCAAGACAGGAGCTACGGCACAGATACGCAGTATTTT
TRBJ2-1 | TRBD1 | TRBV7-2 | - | CASSLDRGSYNEQFF | TGTGCCAGCAGCTTGGACAGGGGCTCCTACAATGAGCAGTTCTTC
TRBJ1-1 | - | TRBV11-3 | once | CASSLGAGMNTEAFF | TGTGCCAGCAGCTTAGGGGCAGGGATGAACACTGAAGCTTTCTTT
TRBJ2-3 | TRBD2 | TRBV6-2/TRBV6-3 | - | CASSAPRVAGGPTDTQYF | TGTGCCAGCAGTGCCCCGAGGGTAGCGGGAGGGCCCACAGATACGCAGTATTTT
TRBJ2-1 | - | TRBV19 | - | CASRPFGTLHNEQFF | TGTGCCAGTAGACCCTTCGGGACATTACACAATGAGCAGTTCTTC
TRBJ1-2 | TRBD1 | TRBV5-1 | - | CASSPLRGTYGYTF | TGCGCCAGCAGCCCTCTCAGGGGGACCTATGGCTACACCTTC
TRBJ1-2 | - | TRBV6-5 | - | CASRADVYGYTF | TGTGCCAGCAGGGCAGACGTCTATGGCTACACCTTC
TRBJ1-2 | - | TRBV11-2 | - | CASSFRGGYTF | TGTGCCAGCAGCTTCAGGGGCGGCTACACCTTC
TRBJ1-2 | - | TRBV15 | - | CATSRGLESGSGYTF | TGTGCCACCAGCAGAGGTCTTGAGTCAGGGAGTGGCTACACCTTC
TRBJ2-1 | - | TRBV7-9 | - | CASSLGSGYDEQFF | TGTGCCAGCAGCTTAGGATCGGGGTACGATGAGCAGTTCTTC
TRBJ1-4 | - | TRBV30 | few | CAWSVLGGAGNEKLFF | TGTGCCTGGAGTGTACTGGGTGGGGCCGGAAATGAAAAACTGTTTTTT
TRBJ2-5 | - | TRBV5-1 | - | CASAGGHQETQYF | TGCGCCAGCGCAGGGGGGCACCAAGAGACCCAGTACTTC
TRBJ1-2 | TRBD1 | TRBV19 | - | CASTPGDRLLYGYTF | TGTGCCAGTACCCCTGGGGACAGACTACTCTATGGCTACACCTTC
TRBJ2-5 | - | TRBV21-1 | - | CAIVPGVHGTQYF | TGTGCCATCGTACCAGGGGTCCACGGGACCCAGTACTTC
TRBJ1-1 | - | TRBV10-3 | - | CAISSTKQGNTEAFF | TGTGCCATCAGTTCGACCAAGCAGGGAAACACTGAAGCTTTCTTT
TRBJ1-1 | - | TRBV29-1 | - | CSVGDTKHEAFF | TGCAGCGTCGGTGACACGAAACATGAAGCTTTCTTT
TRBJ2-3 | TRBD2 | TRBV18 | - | CASSPASGLTDTQYF | TGTGCCAGCTCACCAGCTAGCGGTCTCACAGATACGCAGTATTTT
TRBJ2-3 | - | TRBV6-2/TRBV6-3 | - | CASSYVVRGTNPQSTDTQYF | TGTGCCAGCAGTTACGTGGTTCGGGGGACCAACCCCCAAAGCACAGATACGCAGTATTTT
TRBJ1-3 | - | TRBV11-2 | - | CASSGSRGYSGNTIYF | TGTGCCAGCAGCGGTAGCAGGGGTTACTCTGGAAACACCATATATTTT
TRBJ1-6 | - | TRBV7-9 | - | CASSLLFGQANNSPLHF | TGTGCCAGCAGCTTACTTTTCGGTCAGGCGAATAATTCACCCCTCCACTTT
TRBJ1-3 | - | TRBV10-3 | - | CAIRLLNEGDTGNTIYF | TGTGCCATCAGGCTATTAAACGAGGGGGATACCGGAAACACCATATATTTT
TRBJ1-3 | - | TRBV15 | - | CATSSEGAGGNTIYF | TGTGCCACCAGCAGTGAAGGGGCTGGTGGAAACACCATATATTTT
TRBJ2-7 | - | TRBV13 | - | CASSLVGGVSYEQYF | TGTGCCAGCAGCTTAGTGGGGGGCGTTTCCTACGAGCAGTACTTC
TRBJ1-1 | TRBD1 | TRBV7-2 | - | CASSRGQEGLVAFF | TGTGCCAGCAGTCGAGGACAGGAGGGATTGGTAGCTTTCTTT
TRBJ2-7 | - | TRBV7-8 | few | CASSLTPTRGEQYF | TGTGCCAGCAGCTTAACCCCGACTAGGGGCGAGCAGTACTTC
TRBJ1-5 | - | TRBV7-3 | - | CASSFDSNQPQHF | TGTGCCAGCAGCTTTGACAGCAATCAGCCCCAGCATTTT
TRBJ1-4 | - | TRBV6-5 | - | CASSKTGGTNEKLFF | TGTGCCAGCAGTAAAACGGGGGGGACTAATGAAAAACTGTTTTTT
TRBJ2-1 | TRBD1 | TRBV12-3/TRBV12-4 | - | CASSLFRDREKFF | TGTGCCAGCAGTTTATTCCGGGACAGGGAAAAGTTCTTC
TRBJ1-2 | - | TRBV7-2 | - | CASSLAWGRAGEYGYTF | TGTGCCAGCAGCTTAGCTTGGGGGAGGGCAGGGGAATATGGCTACACCTTC
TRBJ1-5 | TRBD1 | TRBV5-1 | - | CASSLGQGAGQPQHF | TGCGCCAGCAGCTTGGGACAGGGGGCGGGTCAGCCCCAGCATTTT
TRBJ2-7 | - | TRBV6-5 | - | CASRQRNGSPYEQYF | TGTGCCAGCAGGCAACGTAACGGGAGCCCCTACGAGCAGTACTTC
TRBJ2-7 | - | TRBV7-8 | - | CASSLGQIYEQYF | TGTGCCAGCAGCTTAGGACAGATCTACGAGCAGTACTTC
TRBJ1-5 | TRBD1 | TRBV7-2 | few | CASSSGTGQGNNQPQHF | TGTGCCAGCAGCTCAGGCACGGGACAGGGCAACAATCAGCCCCAGCATTTT
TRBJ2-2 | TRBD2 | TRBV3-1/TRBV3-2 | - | CASSPSGGTGELFF | TGTGCCAGCAGCCCCAGCGGGGGCACCGGGGAGCTGTTTTTT
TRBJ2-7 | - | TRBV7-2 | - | CASSLGSGRSYEQYF | TGTGCCAGCAGCTTAGGATCGGGCAGGTCCTACGAGCAGTACTTC
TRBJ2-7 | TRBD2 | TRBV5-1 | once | CASSPGAGNYEQYF | TGCGCCAGCAGCCCTGGAGCGGGAAACTACGAGCAGTACTTC
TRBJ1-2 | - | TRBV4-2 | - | CASSQDMLRGLDRTGFGYTF | TGTGCCAGCAGCCAAGATATGCTTCGTGGGCTTGACAGGACTGGGTTTGGCTACACCTTC
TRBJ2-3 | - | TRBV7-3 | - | CASSLRGLPTDTQYF | TGTGCCAGCAGCTTAAGGGGCCTCCCCACAGATACGCAGTATTTT
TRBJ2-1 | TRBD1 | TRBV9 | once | CASSPGTGSYNEQFF | TGTGCCAGCAGCCCCGGGACAGGGTCCTACAATGAGCAGTTCTTC
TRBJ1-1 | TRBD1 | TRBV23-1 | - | CASSPVTGRTGEAFF | TGCGCCAGCAGTCCGGTGACAGGGAGAACTGGTGAAGCTTTCTTT
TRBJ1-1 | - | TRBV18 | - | CASSPRGVAGATAQAFF | TGTGCCAGCTCACCGAGGGGTGTGGCAGGGGCCACCGCCCAAGCTTTCTTT
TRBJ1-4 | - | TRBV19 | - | CATAETAANEKLFF | TGTGCCACCGCTGAGACAGCGGCTAATGAAAAACTGTTTTTT
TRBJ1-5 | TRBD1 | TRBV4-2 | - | CASSQGQGASQPQHF | TGTGCCAGCAGCCAGGGACAGGGGGCGAGTCAGCCCCAGCATTTT
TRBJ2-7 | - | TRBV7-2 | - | CASGGGGQYEQYF | TGTGCCAGCGGGGGCGGGGGCCAGTACGAGCAGTACTTC
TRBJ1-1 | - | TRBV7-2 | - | CASSLSSGGNTEAFF | TGTGCCAGCAGCTTAAGCTCCGGGGGGAACACTGAAGCTTTCTTT
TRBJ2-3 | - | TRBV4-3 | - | CASSRGGTDTQYF | TGCGCCAGCAGCAGGGGGGGCACAGATACGCAGTATTTT
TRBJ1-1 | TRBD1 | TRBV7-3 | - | CASSSWTGASEAFF | TGTGCCAGCAGCTCCTGGACAGGGGCGAGTGAAGCTTTCTTT